Reported below is one T cell receptor beta chain. Per the study methods: Reference gene primer amplification yielded estimated nucleated cell counts. The data were produced by immunoSEQ multiplex PCR, yet TCRdb's version contains in-frame clones alone and is incomplete. Clonal size and the V and J genes are those of that table, whereas D and trimming came from the DNA. The profile shows roughly 230,000 clones, approximately 84% of them singletons. These data come from a study of blood T cell repertoires in COVID-19. Study at large: Spain, Italy and the United States supplied samples that represented acute and convalescent COVID-19. PBMCs, B-cell-depleted T cells, or T cells were the source of the cDNA or gDNA that made up the material.

The specimen was peripheral blood. This receptor was identified in a man over 45 with acute or convalescent COVID-19.

CDR3 sequence: CAWSWAGPTDTQYF. CDR3 nucleotides: TGTGCCTGGAGTTGGGCAGGGCCCACAGATACGCAGTATTTT. The chain employs TRBV30 and TRBJ2-3; D is possibly TRBD1 (5 bases). The CDR3 is made up of 14 amino acids. The V end was cut by 2 bases, the J end by 2 bases, with 11 bases between. Germline lookup yields CDR1 GTSNPN and CDR2 SVGIG (reference sequence).